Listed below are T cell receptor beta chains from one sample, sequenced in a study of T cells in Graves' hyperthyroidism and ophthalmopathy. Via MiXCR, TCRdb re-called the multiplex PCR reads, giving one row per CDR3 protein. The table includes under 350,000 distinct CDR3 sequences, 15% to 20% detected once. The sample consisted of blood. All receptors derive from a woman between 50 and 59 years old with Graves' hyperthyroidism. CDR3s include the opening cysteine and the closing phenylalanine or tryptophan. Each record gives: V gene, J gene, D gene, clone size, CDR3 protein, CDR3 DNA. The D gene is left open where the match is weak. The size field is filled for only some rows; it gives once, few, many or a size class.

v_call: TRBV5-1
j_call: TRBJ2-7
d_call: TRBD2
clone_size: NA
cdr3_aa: CANSSLASGISYEQYF
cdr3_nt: TGCGCCAACAGCTCCCTGGCCAGCGGGATTTCCTACGAGCAGTACTTC

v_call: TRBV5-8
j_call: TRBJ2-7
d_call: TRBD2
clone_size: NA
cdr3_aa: CASSSGTITYEQYF
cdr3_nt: TGTGCCAGCAGCTCCGGGACTATAACCTACGAGCAGTACTTC

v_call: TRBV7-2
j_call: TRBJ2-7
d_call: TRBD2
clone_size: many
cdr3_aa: CASSLALAGGYEQYF
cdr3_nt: TGTGCCAGCAGCTTAGCGCTAGCGGGAGGGTACGAGCAGTACTTC

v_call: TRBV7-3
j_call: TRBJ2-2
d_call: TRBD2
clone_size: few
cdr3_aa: CASSLRRQGYRLAGGTGELFF
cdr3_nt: TGTGCCAGCAGCCTCCGTCGACAGGGTTATCGGCTAGCGGGAGGAACCGGGGAGCTGTTTTTT

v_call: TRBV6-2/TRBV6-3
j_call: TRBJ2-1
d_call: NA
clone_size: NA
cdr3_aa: CASSYQDYYNEQFF
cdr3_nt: TGTGCCAGCAGTTATCAGGACTACTACAATGAGCAGTTCTTC

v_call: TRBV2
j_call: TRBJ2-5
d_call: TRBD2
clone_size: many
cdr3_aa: CASRGDSSGREETQYF
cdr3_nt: TGTGCCAGCAGGGGGGACTCAAGCGGGAGGGAGGAGACCCAGTACTTC

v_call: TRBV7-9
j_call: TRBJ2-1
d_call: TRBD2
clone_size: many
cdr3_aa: CASSLVAGAGRNEQFF
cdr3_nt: TGTGCCAGCAGCTTAGTAGCGGGAGCTGGGCGCAATGAGCAGTTCTTC

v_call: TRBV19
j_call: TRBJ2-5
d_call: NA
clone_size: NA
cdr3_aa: CASSPPPGIQETQYF
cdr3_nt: TGTGCCAGTAGTCCCCCGCCAGGTATACAAGAGACCCAGTACTTC

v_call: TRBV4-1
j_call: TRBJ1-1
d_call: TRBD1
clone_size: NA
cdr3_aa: CASSQDPRGPTEAFF
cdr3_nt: TGCGCCAGCAGCCAAGATCCCAGGGGGCCTACTGAAGCTTTCTTT

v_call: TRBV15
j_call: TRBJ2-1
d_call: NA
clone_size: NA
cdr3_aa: CATSTLGNSYNEQFF
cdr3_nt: TGTGCCACCAGCACACTAGGGAACTCCTACAATGAGCAGTTCTTC

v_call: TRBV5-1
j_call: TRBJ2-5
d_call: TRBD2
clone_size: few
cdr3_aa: CASSYGTSGQETQYF
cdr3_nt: TGCGCCAGCAGTTACGGGACTAGCGGCCAAGAGACCCAGTACTTC

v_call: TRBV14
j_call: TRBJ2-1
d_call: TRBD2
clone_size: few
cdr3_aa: CATGLAGGGEQFF
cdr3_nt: TGTGCCACCGGACTAGCGGGAGGAGGGGAGCAGTTCTTC

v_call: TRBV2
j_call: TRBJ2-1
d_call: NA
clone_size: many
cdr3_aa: CATAPGNTYNEQFF
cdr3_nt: TGTGCCACGGCCCCAGGGAACACCTACAATGAGCAGTTCTTC

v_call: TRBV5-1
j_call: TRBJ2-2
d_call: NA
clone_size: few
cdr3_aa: CASSLESYTGELFF
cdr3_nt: TGCGCCAGCAGCTTGGAAAGTTACACCGGGGAGCTGTTTTTT

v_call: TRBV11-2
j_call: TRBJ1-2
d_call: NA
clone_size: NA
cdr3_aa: CASSPPGGTYGYTF
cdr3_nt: TGTGCCAGCAGCCCACCGGGGGGTACGTATGGCTACACCTTC

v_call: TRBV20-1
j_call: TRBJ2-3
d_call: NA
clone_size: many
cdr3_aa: CSARVPGRLTDTQYF
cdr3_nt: TGCAGTGCTAGAGTTCCGGGCAGGCTGACAGATACGCAGTATTTT

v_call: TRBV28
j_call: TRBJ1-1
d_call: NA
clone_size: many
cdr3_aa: CASNSANTEAFF
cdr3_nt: TGTGCCAGCAACAGCGCGAACACTGAAGCTTTCTTT

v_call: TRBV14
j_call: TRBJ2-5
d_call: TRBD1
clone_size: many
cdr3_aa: CASSQEDRLMETQYF
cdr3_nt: TGTGCCAGCAGCCAAGAGGACAGGTTGATGGAGACCCAGTACTTC

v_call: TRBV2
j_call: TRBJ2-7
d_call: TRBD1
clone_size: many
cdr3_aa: CASITRDRLSYEQYF
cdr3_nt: TGTGCCAGCATTACCCGGGACAGGTTATCCTACGAGCAGTACTTC

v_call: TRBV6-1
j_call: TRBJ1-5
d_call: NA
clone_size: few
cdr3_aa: CASTPQTGYSNQPQHF
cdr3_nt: TGTGCCAGCACACCCCAGACAGGTTATAGCAATCAGCCCCAGCATTTT

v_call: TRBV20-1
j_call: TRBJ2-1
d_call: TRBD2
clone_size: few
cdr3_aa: CRPGPAGGNNEQFF
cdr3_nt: TGCAGACCGGGGCCAGCGGGGGGGAACAATGAGCAGTTCTTC

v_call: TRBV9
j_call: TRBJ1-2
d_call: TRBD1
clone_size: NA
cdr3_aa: CASSVGPGQGNGYTF
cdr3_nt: TGTGCCAGCAGCGTTGGGCCGGGACAGGGCAATGGCTACACCTTC

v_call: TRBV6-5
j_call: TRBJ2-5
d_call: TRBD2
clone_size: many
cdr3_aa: CASSYELAGETQYF
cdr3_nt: TGTGCCAGCAGTTACGAACTAGCGGGAGAGACCCAGTACTTC

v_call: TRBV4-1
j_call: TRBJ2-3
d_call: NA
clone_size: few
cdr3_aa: CASSSRGAITDTQYF
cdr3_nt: TGCGCCAGCAGCTCAAGGGGGGCGATCACAGATACGCAGTATTTT

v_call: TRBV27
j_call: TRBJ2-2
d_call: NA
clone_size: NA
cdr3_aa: CASSSGLRPGELFF
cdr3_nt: TGTGCCAGCAGCTCCGGGTTAAGACCCGGGGAGCTGTTTTTT

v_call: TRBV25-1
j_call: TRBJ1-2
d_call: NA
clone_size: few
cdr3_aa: CASSSLGAPEDYGYTF
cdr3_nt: TGTGCCAGCAGCTCTCTAGGGGCCCCCGAGGACTATGGCTACACCTTC

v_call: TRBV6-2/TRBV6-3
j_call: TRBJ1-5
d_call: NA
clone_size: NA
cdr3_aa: CASSYSDTMWNQPQHF
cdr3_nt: TGTGCCAGCAGTTACTCGGACACCATGTGGAATCAGCCCCAGCATTTT

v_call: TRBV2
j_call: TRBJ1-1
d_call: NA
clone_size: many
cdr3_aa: CATGPGWNTEAFF
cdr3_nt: TGTGCCACAGGGCCCGGTTGGAACACTGAAGCTTTCTTT

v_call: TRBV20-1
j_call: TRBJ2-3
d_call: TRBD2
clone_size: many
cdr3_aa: CSATLGGGATDTQYF
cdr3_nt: TGCAGTGCTACCCTCGGCGGGGGGGCGACAGATACGCAGTATTTT

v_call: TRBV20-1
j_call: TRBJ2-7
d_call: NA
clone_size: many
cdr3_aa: CSARVRGRSSTAYYEQYF
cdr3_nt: TGCAGTGCTAGAGTTCGGGGCAGGAGCTCTACGGCGTATTACGAGCAGTACTTC

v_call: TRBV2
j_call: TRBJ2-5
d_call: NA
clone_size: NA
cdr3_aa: CASRDSSGEETQYF
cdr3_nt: TGTGCCAGCAGGGACAGTTCTGGGGAGGAGACCCAGTACTTC

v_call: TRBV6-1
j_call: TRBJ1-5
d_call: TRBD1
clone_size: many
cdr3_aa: CASSRDRDFSNQPQHF
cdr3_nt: TGTGCCAGCAGTCGAGACAGGGACTTTAGCAATCAGCCCCAGCATTTT

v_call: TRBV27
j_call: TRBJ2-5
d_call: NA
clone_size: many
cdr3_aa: CASGRGTQYF
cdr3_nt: TGTGCCAGCGGCAGGGGGACCCAGTACTTC

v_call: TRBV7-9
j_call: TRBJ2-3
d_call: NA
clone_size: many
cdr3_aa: CASSSRGPDTQYF
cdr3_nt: TGTGCCAGCAGCTCCCGGGGGCCAGATACGCAGTATTTT

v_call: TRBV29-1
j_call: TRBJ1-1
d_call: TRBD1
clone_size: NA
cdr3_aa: CSVGGLTGGPEAFF
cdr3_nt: TGCAGCGTTGGGGGTTTGACAGGGGGCCCTGAAGCTTTCTTT

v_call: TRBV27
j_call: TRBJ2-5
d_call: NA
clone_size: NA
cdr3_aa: CASRGSQETQYF
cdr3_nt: TGTGCCAGCAGGGGCTCCCAAGAGACCCAGTACTTC

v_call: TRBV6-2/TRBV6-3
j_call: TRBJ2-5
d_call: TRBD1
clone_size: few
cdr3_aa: CASSLPDRFPKETQYF
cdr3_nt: TGTGCCAGCAGCCTCCCGGACAGGTTCCCCAAAGAGACCCAGTACTTC

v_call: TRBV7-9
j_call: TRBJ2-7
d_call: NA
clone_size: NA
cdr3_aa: CASSRRATPAAEQYF
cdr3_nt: TGTGCCAGCAGCAGACGGGCCACCCCGGCGGCCGAGCAGTACTTC

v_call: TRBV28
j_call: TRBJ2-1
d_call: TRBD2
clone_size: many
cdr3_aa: CASQKRENEQFF
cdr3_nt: TGTGCCAGCCAGAAGCGGGAAAATGAGCAGTTCTTC

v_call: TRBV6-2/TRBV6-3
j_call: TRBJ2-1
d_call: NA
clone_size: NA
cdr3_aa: CASSYFVGAGSYNEQFF
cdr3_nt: TGTGCCAGCAGTTACTTTGTCGGCGCGGGTAGCTACAATGAGCAGTTCTTC

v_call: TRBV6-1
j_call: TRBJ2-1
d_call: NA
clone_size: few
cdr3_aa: CASSPGGGNIYEQFF
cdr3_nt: TGTGCCAGCAGCCCTGGGGGCGGGAATATCTATGAGCAGTTCTTC

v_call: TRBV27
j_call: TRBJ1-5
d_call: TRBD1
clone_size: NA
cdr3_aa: CASSWGQGSNQPQHF
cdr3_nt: TGTGCCAGCAGTTGGGGACAGGGTAGCAATCAGCCCCAGCATTTT

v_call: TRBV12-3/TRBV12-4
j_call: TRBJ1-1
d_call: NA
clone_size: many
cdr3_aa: CASSLDRRARNTEAFF
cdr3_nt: TGTGCCAGCAGTTTAGATCGGCGAGCGAGAAACACTGAAGCTTTCTTT

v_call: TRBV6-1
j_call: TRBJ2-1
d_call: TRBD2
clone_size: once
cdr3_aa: CASSPASGELSYNEQFF
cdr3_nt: TGTGCCAGCAGTCCGGCTAGCGGGGAACTCAGCTACAATGAGCAGTTCTTC

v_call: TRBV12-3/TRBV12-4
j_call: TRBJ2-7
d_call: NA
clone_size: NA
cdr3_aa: CASSLMGKQYF
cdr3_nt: TGTGCCAGCAGTTTGATGGGAAAGCAGTACTTC

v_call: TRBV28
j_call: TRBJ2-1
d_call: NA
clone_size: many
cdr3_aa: CASSTPGGGMGQRYNEQFF
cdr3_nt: TGTGCCAGCAGCACCCCAGGGGGGGGGATGGGGCAGAGATACAATGAGCAGTTCTTC